This record concerns one T cell receptor beta chain sequence. This sample was included in a study of blood T cell repertoires in COVID-19. Sequencing used immunoSEQ multiplex PCR; TCRdb keeps in-frame clones, though not all of them. The repertoire consists of under 130,000 clones, with approximately 88% occurring once and the leading ten covering approximately 12%. Sequencing used peripheral blood. The TCR comes from a human donor in a cohort sampled during active COVID-19.

CDR3 sequence: CASSFRVMNTEAFF. CDR3 nucleotides: TGTGCCAGCAGTTTTCGCGTTATGAACACTGAAGCTTTCTTT. The V gene is TRBV27, the J gene TRBJ1-1; D unresolved. V was pared by 3 bases and J by 0 bases, with 8 bases between. CDR1 and CDR2 from the germline V gene are MNHEY and SMNVEV (reference sequence). The CDR3 loop spans 14 amino acids.